This paragraph covers one T cell receptor beta chain sequence. What it recognizes is unknown. The source of the sample is a study of persistence of HIV-infected CD4 T cells. Stimulation used 10 ug/mL lysate from CMV-infected fibroblasts. CD40L-negative CD69-negative CD45RO-high memory CD4+ T cells were sorted as populations depleted of antigen-responding cells. Suppressive ART was started during chronic HIV-1 infection in these adults. For approximately 20 hours, CD8-depleted PBMCs received anti-CD28/CD49d costimulation, a CD40-blocking antibody and enfuvirtide. V was pared by 6 bases and J by 4 bases, with 11 bases of the junction left unmatched. The CDR3 has 15 amino acids. The germline V gene encodes CDR1 MNHEY and CDR2 SVGAGI. The libraries were made with immunoSEQ version 4 in survey mode. Here immunoSEQ multiplex PCR was the method, and the copy in TCRdb shows in-frame clones only, minus some. The sample lists tens of thousands of clones, 82% occurring once.

The chain has TRBV6-5 and TRBJ2-7; 8 bases agree with TRBD2. The sequence was obtained from an adult woman with HIV who was CMV-seropositive. The sample consisted of CD4+ T cells sorted from PBMCs after 18-hour stimulation, taken from a patient who received antiretroviral therapy. CDR3 region: CASRLSETSGYEQYF. The CDR3 nucleotides read TGTGCCAGCAGACTCTCGGAAACTAGCGGTTACGAGCAGTACTTC.